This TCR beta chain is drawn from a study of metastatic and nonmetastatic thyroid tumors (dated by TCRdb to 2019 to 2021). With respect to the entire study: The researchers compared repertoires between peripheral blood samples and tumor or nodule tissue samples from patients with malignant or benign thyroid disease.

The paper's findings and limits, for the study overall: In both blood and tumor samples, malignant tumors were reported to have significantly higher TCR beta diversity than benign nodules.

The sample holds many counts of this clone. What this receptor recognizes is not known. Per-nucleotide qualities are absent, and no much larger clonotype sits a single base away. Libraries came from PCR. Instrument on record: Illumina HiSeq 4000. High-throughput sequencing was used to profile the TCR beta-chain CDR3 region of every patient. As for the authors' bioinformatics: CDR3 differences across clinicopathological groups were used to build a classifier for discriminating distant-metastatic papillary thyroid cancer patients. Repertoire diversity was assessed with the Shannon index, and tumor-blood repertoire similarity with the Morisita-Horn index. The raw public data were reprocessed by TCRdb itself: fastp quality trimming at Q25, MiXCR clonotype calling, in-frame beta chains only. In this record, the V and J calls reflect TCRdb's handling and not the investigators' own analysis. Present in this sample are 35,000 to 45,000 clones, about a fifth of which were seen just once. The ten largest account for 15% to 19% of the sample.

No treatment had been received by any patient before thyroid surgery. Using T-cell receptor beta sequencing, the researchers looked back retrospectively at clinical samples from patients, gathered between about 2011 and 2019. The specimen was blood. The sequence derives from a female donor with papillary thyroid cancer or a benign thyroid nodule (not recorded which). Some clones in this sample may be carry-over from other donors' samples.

The CDR3 has the sequence CASSVDRGTEAFF. The DNA is as follows: TGTGCCAGCAGCGTAGACAGGGGCACTGAAGCTTTCTTT. The sequence links TRBV9 to TRBJ1-1, with 7 central nucleotides matching TRBD1. Including the terminal cysteine and phenylalanine, the CDR3 comprises 13 residues. Only the CDR3 part of the read is kept: 39 bases, read in frame from the first base. Reading the germline V gene gives CDR1 SGDLS and CDR2 YYNGEE. Trimming removed 0 bases from V and 4 bases from J; the gene matches leave 0 bases unexplained.